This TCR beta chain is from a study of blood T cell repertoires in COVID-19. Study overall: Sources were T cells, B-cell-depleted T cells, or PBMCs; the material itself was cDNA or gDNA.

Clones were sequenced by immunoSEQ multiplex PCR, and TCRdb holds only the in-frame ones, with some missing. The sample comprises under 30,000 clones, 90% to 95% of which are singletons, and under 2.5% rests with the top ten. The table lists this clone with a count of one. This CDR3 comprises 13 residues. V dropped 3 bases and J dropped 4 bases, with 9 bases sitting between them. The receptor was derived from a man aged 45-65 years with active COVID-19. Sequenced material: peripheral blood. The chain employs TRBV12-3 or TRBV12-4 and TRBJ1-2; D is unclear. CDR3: CASSLARGYGYTF. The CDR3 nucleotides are TGTGCCAGCAGTTTGGCACGGGGCTATGGCTACACCTTC.